This TCR beta chain was sequenced for a study of cytomegalovirus exposure and HLA in healthy donors. PCR used 60 Vbeta primers and 13 Jbeta primers. The table came from immunoSEQ multiplex PCR; TCRdb's copy has only in-frame clones and leaves some out. The sample has about 160,000 clones; more than 75% are singletons. Deletions cut 4 bases from V and 2 bases from J, with 11 bases between. The germline V gene has CDR1 SNHLY and CDR2 FYNNEI. The CDR3 is 14 amino acids. Sample: PBMCs. The gene calls are TRBV2 and TRBJ1-1; D might be TRBD1 (5 bases). The TCR was taken from a man aged 18 to 29 in good health and CMV-seropositive. CDR3 nucleotides: TGTGCCAGCAGTGTAGACAGATATAACACTGAAGCTTTCTTT. Protein sequence: CASSVDRYNTEAFF.